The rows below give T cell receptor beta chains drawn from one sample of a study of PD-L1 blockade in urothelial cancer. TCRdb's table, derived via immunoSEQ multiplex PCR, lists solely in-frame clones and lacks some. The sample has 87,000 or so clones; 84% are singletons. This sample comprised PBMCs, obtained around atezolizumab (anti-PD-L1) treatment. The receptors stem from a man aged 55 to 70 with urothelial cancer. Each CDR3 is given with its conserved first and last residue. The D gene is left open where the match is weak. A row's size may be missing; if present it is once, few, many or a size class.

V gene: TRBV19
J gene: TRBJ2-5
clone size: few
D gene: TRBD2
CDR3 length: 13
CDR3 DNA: TGTGCCAGTAGTATTGGCGGGAGTGAGACCCAGTACTTC
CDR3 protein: CASSIGGSETQYF

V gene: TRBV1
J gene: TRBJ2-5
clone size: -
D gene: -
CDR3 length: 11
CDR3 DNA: TGCACCGGGGCAGGTCGGGAGACCCAGTACTTC
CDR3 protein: CTGAGRETQYF

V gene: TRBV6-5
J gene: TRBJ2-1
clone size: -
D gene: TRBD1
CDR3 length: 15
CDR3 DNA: TGTGCCAGCAGTCGTCGCGACAGGGGGCTCTATGAGCAGTTCTTC
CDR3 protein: CASSRRDRGLYEQFF

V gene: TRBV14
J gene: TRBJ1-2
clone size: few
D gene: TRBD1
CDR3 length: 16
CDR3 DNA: TGTGCCAGCAGTGCCTTTCGCGGGACAGGGGACTATGGCTACACCTTC
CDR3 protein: CASSAFRGTGDYGYTF

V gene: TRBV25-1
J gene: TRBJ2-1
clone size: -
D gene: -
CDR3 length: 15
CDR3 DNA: TGTGCCAGCAGCGATCAGGGTAGTAGATACAATGAGCAGTTCTTC
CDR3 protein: CASSDQGSRYNEQFF

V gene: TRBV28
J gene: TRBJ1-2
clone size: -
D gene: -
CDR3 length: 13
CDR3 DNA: TGTGCCAGCAGTTTATCAGCGAACTATGGCTACACCTTC
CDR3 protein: CASSLSANYGYTF

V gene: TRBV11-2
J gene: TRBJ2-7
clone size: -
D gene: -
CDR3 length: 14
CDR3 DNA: TGTGCCAGCAGCTTAGATCAAGCGCTAAGAGAGCAGTACTTC
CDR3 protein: CASSLDQALREQYF

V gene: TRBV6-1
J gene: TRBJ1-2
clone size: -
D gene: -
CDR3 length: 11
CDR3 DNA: TGTGCCAGCGGACAGCGGCTTGGCTACACCTTC
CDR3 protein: CASGQRLGYTF

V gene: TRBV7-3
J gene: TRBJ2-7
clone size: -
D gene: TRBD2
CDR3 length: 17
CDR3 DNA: TGTGCCAGCAGCTTAGCCGGCGGGGGAGCGGGTCCCTACGAGCAGTACTTC
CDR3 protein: CASSLAGGGAGPYEQYF

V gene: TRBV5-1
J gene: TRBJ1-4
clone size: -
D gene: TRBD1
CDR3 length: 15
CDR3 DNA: TGCGCCAGCAGCTTGTCGGGACAGCCAACCGAAAAACTGTTTTTT
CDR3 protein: CASSLSGQPTEKLFF

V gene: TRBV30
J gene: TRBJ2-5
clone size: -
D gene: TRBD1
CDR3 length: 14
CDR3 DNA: TGTGCCTGGAGTCTGACAGGGATACAAGAGACCCAGTACTTC
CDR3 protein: CAWSLTGIQETQYF